The entry below gives a single TCR beta chain sequence along with its context. These data are taken from a study of T cell responses to AZD1222 COVID-19 vaccine. This table comes from immunoSEQ multiplex PCR, and its TCRdb copy is limited to in-frame clones, with some not included. The data contain 110,000 to 150,000 clones, roughly 88% of them seen just once; the ten biggest clones take up around 7.8%. This CDR3 spans 16 amino acids. V was pared by 3 bases and J by 4 bases, with 10 bases of the junction left unmatched. Germline V gene lookup returns CDR1 LNHDA and CDR2 SQIVND (reference sequence). This sample comprised peripheral blood, obtained on day 0 of AZD1222 vaccination. The chain links TRBV19 to TRBJ1-2; TRBD1 agrees at 8 bases. The sequence was collected from an adult in good health. CDR3 sequence (DNA): TGTGCCAGTAGTATTCAGACAGGGGCCCAATTCTATGGCTACACCTTC. Translation gives CASSIQTGAQFYGYTF. Full variable domain (rest looked up from reference TRBV19 and TRBJ1-2): DGGITQSPKYLFRKEGQNVTLSCEQNLNHDAMYWYRQDPGQGLRLIYYSQIVNDFQKGDIAEGYSVSREKKESFPLTVTSAQKNPTAFYLCASSIQTGAQFYGYTFGSGTRLTVV.